The TCR beta chain under discussion was sequenced for a study of blood T cell repertoires in COVID-19. About the study: Nucleic acid was either cDNA or gDNA, and it came from T cells, B-cell-depleted T cells, or PBMCs.

The CDR3 covers 15 residues. Trimming took 6 bases from V and 3 from J; bases not matched to a gene: 9. Germline values: CDR1 MNHEY, CDR2 SVGAGI. Assay: immunoSEQ multiplex PCR; the TCRdb copy retains only in-frame clones and omits some. Of 150,000 to 200,000 clones listed, approximately 85% are singletons. V and J are TRBV6-5 and TRBJ2-5; 8 nucleotides agree with TRBD2. The receptor's source is a middle-aged man who had recovered from COVID-19. The specimen sequenced was PBMCs or T cells enriched from blood (not recorded which). The CDR3 is CASRTSGSTEETQYF. CDR3 DNA: TGTGCCAGCAGGACGAGCGGGAGTACGGAAGAGACCCAGTACTTC.